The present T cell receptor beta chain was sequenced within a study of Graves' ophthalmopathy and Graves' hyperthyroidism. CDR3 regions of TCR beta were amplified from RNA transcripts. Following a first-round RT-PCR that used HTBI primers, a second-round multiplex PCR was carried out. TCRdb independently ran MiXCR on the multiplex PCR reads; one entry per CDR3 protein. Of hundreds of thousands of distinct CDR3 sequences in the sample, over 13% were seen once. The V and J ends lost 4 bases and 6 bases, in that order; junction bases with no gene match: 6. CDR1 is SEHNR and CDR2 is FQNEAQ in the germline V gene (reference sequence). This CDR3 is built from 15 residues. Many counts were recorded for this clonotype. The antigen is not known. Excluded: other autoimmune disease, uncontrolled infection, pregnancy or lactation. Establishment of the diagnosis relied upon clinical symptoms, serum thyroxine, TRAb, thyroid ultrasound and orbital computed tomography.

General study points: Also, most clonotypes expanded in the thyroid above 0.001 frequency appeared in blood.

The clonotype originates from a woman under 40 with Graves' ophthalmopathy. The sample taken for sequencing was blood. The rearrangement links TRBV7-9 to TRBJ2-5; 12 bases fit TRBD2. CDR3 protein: CASSSTSGGKQTQYF. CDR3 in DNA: TGTGCCAGCAGCTCAACTAGCGGGGGGAAGCAGACCCAGTACTTC.